This T cell receptor (beta chain) derives from a study of T cell clones after liver transplantation. Study context: Tolerant meant at least one year fully off immunosuppression without liver enzymes above twice normal.

Repertoires were generated with immunoSEQ multiplex PCR, while TCRdb's copy carries only in-frame clones and drops some. The table includes more than 95,000 clones, 82% detected once. V gave up 1 base and J gave up 7 bases, with 13 bases separating them. The CDR3 covers 14 residues. Germline CDR1 reads ENHRY; CDR2 reads SYGVKD. The sequence was collected from a human donor who received a liver transplant. The sequenced sample was CD4+ T cells from blood, obtained before liver transplant. The V call is TRBV10-3, the J call TRBJ1-1, with no clear D. The CDR3 DNA follows: TGTGCCATCAGTGAGTTAGGGATATCAGGTGAAGCTTTCTTT. It yields the protein CAISELGISGEAFF.